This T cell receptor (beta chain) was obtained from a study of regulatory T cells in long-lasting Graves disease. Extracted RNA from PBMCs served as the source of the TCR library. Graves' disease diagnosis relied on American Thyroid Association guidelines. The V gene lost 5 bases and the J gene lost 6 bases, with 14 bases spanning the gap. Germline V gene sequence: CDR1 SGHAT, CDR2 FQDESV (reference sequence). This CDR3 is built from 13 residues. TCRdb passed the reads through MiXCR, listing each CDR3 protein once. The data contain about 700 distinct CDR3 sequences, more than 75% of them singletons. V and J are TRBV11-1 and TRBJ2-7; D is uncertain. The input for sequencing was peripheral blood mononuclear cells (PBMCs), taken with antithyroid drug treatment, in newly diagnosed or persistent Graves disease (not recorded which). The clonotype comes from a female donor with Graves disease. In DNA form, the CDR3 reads TGTGCCAGCAGCCGAAGACTTCTCGCCGAGCAGTACTTC. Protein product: CASSRRLLAEQYF.